This T cell receptor beta chain was identified in a study of early T cells in non-severe SARS-CoV-2 infection. Whole-study context: Investigators sequenced bulk RNA drawn from unsorted whole blood, and chains remained unpaired. Study-wide findings and caveats: Clonotype matching in VDJdb favored anti-spike CD8 responses and did not capture private and CD4 specificities.

In this sample, this clonotype turned up a few times. Its antigen is unknown. Researchers attached unique molecular identifiers to individual cDNA molecules. TCRdb reanalysed the 5' RACE reads using MiXCR and keeps one entry per CDR3 protein. The sample lists roughly 46,000 distinct CDR3 sequences, less than 9.5% occurring once. This specimen was whole blood, taken at baseline. The receptor comes from an adult who was a healthcare worker with PCR-confirmed SARS-CoV-2 infection or an uninfected control (not recorded which).

The CDR3 sequence: CASSIEGGRFDEQYF. CDR3 in DNA: TGTGCCAGTAGTATAGAGGGCGGGAGGTTCGACGAGCAGTACTTC. This sequence joins TRBV19 and TRBJ2-7; 8 bases align to TRBD2. The germline gives CDR1 LNHDA, CDR2 SQIVND (reference sequence). Trimming at V came to 0 bases and at J to 5 bases, leaving 6 bases not matched to a gene. This CDR3 has 15 residues. The full variable domain, in which reference TRBV19 and TRBJ2-7 provide the parts outside the CDR3, is DGGITQSPKYLFRKEGQNVTLSCEQNLNHDAMYWYRQDPGQGLRLIYYSQIVNDFQKGDIAEGYSVSREKKESFPLTVTSAQKNPTAFYLCASSIEGGRFDEQYFGPGTRLTVT.